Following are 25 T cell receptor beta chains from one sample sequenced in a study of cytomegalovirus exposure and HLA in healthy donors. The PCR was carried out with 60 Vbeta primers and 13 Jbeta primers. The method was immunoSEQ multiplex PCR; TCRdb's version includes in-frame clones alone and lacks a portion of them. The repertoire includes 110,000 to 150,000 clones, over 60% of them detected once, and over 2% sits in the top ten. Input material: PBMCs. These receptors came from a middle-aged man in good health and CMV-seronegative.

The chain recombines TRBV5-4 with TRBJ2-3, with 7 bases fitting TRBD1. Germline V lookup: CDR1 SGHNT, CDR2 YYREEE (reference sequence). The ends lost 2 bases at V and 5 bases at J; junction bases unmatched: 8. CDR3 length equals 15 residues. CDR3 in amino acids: CASSLSNRGVDTQYF. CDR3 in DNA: TGTGCCAGCAGCTTAAGTAACAGGGGAGTAGATACGCAGTATTTT.

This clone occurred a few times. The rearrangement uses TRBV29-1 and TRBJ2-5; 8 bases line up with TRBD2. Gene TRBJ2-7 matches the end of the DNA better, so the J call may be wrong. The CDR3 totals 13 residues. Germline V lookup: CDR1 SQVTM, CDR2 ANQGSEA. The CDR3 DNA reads TGCAGCGTTCGGGGGGGCCATTCCTACGAGCAGTACTTC. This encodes CSVRGGHSYEQYF.

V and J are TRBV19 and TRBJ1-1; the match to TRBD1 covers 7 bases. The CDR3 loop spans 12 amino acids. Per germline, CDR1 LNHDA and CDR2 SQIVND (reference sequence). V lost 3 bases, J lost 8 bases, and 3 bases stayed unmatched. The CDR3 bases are TGTGCCAGTAGTATTTGGGACAGAGAAGCTTTCTTT. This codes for CASSIWDREAFF.

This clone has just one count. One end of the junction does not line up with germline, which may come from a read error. CDR3 amino acids: CSARDPGKVLF. The CDR3 DNA follows: TGCAGTGCTAGAGATCCGGGAAAGGTTCTCTTT. The chain is built from TRBV20-1 and TRBJ1-1; D is unclear. Germline V gene sequence: CDR1 DFQATT, CDR2 SNEGSKA (reference sequence). The CDR3 has 11 amino acids.

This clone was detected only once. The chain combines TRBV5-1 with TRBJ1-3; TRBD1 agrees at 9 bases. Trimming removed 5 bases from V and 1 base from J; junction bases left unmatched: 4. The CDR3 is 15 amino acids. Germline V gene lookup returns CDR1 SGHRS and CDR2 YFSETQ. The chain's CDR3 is CASRRDRDSGNTIYF. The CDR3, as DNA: TGCGCCAGCAGACGGGACAGGGATTCTGGAAACACCATATATTTT. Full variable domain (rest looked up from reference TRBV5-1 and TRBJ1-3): KAGVTQTPRYLIKTRGQQVTLSCSPISGHRSVSWYQQTPGQGLQFLFEYFSETQRNKGNFPGRFSGRQFSNSRSEMNVSTLELGDSALYLCASRRDRDSGNTIYFGEGSWLTVV.

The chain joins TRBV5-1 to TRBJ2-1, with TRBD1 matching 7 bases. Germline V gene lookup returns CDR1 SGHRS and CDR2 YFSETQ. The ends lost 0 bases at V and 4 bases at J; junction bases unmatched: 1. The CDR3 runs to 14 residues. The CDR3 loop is CASSLGDRYNEQFF. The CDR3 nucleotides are TGCGCCAGCAGCTTGGGGGACAGATACAATGAGCAGTTCTTC.

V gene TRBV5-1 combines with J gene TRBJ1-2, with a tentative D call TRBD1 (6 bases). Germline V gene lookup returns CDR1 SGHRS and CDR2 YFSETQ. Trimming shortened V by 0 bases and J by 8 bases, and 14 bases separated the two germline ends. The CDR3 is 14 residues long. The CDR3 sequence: CASSLATRGVGYTF. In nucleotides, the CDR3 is TGCGCCAGCAGCTTGGCCACCAGGGGAGTAGGCTACACCTTC.

The CDR3 DNA reads TGTGCCAGCAGCGTAGGCGCGAACACCATATATTTT. Its protein is CASSVGANTIYF. The chain has TRBV9 and TRBJ1-3; D remains unclear. The CDR3 is made up of 12 amino acids. The V end was cut by 0 bases, the J end by 7 bases, with 5 bases between. The germline gives CDR1 SGDLS, CDR2 YYNGEE.

DNA of the CDR3: TGTGCCAGCAGCTTAGCCGGCGGGAGGGCCGATGAGCAGTACTTC. Translation: CASSLAGGRADEQYF. The chain has TRBV7-8 and TRBJ2-7, with 9 positions matching TRBD2. The CDR3 consists of 15 residues. V shed 0 bases and J 7 bases; nucleotides not matched to a gene: 7. Germline V lookup: CDR1 SGHVS, CDR2 FQNEAQ.

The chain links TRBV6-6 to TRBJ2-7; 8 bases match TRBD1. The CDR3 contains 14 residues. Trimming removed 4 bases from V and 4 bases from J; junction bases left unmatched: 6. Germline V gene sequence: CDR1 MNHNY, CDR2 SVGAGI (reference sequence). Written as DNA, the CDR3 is TGTGCCAGCAGTTTGGACAGGGTGGAGTACGAGCAGTACTTC. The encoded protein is CASSLDRVEYEQYF.

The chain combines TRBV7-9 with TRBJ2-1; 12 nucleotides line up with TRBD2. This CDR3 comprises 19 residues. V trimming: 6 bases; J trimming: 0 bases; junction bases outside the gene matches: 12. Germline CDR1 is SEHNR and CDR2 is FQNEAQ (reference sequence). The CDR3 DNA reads TGTGCCAGCAGATTCCCCGGGACTAGCGGGCCGAGCTCCTACAATGAGCAGTTCTTC. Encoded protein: CASRFPGTSGPSSYNEQFF. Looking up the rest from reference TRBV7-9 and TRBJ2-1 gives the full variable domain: DTGVSQNPRHKITKRGQNVTFRCDPISEHNRLYWYRQTLGQGPEFLTYFQNEAQLEKSRLLSDRFSAERPKGSFSTLEIQRTEQGDSAMYLCASRFPGTSGPSSYNEQFFGPGTRLTVL.

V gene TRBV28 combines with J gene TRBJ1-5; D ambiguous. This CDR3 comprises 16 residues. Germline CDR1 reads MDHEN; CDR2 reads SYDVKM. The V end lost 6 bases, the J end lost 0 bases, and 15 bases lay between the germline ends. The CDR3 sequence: CASSPRTYYSNQPQHF. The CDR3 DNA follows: TGTGCCAGCAGCCCCAGGACTTATTATAGCAATCAGCCCCAGCATTTT.

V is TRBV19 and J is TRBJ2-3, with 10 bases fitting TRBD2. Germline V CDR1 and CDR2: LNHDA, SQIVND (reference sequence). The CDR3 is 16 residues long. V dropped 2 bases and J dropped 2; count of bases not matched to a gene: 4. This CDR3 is CASSILAGGNTDTQYF. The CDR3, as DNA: TGTGCCAGTAGTATATTAGCGGGGGGCAACACAGATACGCAGTATTTT.

The CDR3 DNA sequence: TGTGCCAGCAGCCTTGGGAGGGATGGGGCCAACGTCCTGACTTTC. Its protein product is CASSLGRDGANVLTF. The rearrangement uses TRBV9 and TRBJ2-6; 7 bases line up with TRBD2. Per the germline V gene, CDR1 is SGDLS and CDR2 is YYNGEE. The CDR3 is made up of 15 amino acids. Trimming took 4 bases from V and 3 from J; bases not matched to a gene: 4.

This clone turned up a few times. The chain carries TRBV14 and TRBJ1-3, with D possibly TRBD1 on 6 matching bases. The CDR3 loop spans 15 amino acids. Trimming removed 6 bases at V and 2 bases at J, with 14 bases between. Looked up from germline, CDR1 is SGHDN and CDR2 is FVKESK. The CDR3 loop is CASRPTGGAGNTIYF. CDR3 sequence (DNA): TGTGCCAGCAGACCCACGGGGGGCGCTGGAAACACCATATATTTT.

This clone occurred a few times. CDR3 residues: CASSSSEGTEAFF. CDR3 bases: TGTGCCAGCAGCTCTTCGGAGGGCACTGAAGCTTTCTTT. The chain combines TRBV5-4 with TRBJ1-1; D gene ambiguous. Trimming cost V 3 bases and J 4 bases, with 10 bases left between them. CDR1 is SGHNT, CDR2 YYREEE, per germline (reference sequence). CDR3 length equals 13 residues.

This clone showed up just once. This CDR3 reads CASSLVRAGFGELFF. CDR3 nucleotide sequence: TGTGCCAGCAGTTTAGTCAGGGCGGGGTTCGGGGAGCTGTTTTTT. This chain links TRBV27 with TRBJ2-2; D is possibly TRBD2 (6 bases). Germline CDR1 MNHEY, CDR2 SMNVEV (reference sequence). Trimming took off 2 bases at V and 7 bases at J, with 14 bases between the two ends. The CDR3 has 15 amino acids.

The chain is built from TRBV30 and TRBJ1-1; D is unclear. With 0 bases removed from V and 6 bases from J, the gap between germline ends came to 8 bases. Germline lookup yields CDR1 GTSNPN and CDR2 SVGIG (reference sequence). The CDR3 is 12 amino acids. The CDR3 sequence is CAWSVLPAEAFF. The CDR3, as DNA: TGTGCCTGGAGTGTACTACCGGCTGAAGCTTTCTTT.

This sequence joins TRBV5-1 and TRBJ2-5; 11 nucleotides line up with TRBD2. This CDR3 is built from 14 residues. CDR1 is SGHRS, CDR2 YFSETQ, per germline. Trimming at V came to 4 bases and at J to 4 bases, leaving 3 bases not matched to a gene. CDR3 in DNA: TGCGCCAGCAGCGCGGGGACTAGCGGAGAGACCCAGTACTTC. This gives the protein CASSAGTSGETQYF.

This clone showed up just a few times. In nucleotides, the CDR3 is TGCGCCAGCAGGGGGGCAGGATCTCTAGGAAACACCATATATTTT. It is translated as CASRGAGSLGNTIYF. This chain links TRBV5-1 with TRBJ1-3, with D possibly TRBD1 on 6 matching bases. Trimming shortened V by 5 bases and J by 4 bases, and 16 bases separated the two germline ends. CDR3 length: 15 amino acids. Germline values: CDR1 SGHRS, CDR2 YFSETQ.

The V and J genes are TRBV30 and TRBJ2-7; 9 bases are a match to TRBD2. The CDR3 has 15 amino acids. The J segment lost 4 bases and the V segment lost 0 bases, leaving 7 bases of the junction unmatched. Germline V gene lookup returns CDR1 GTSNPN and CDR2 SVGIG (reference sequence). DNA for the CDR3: TGTGCCTGGAGTGTACCTGGACTAGCGAGGTACGAGCAGTACTTC. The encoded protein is CAWSVPGLARYEQYF.

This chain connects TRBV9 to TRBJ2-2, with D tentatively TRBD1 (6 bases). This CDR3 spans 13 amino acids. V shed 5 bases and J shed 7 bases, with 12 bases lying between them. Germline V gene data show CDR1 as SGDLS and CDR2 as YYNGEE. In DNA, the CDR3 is TGTGCCAGCAGTACTACAGGGATCGGGGAGCTGTTTTTT. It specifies CASSTTGIGELFF.

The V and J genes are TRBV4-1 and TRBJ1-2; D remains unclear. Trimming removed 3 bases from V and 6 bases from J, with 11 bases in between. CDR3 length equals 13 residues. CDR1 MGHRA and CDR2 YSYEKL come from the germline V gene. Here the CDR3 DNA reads TGCGCCAGCAGCCACTCTTCGGGAGATGGCTACACCTTC. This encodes CASSHSSGDGYTF.

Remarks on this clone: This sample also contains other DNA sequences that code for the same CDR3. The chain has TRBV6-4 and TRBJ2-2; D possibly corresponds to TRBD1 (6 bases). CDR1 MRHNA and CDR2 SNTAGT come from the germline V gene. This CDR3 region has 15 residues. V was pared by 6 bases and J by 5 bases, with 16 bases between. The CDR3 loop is CASSPGTQNTGELFF. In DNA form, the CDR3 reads TGTGCCAGCAGCCCCGGGACACAGAATACCGGGGAGCTGTTTTTT.

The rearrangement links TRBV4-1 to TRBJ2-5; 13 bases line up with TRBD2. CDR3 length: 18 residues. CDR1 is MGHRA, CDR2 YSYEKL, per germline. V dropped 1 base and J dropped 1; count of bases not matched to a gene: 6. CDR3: CASSQAGGLAGLQETQYF. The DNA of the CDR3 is TGCGCCAGCAGCCAAGCAGGGGGACTAGCGGGACTCCAAGAGACCCAGTACTTC.